This T cell receptor (beta chain) emerged from a study of shared clonotypes between healthy human individuals. Looked up from germline, CDR1 is SNHLY and CDR2 is FYNNEI. The CDR3 extends over 14 amino acids. The ends were cut back, 5 bases at V and 6 bases at J, with 13 bases in the middle. The deep-level immunoSEQ assay was used. TCRdb keeps only in-frame clones here, not all; method: immunoSEQ multiplex PCR. The sample lists 1.6 million or so clones, 95% to 97% seen once, with approximately 1.1% in the top ten. Sequencing was done on a sample of naive CD4+ T cells sorted from blood. As for subset: CD45RA+ positively selected. The chain joins TRBV2 to TRBJ2-2, with a possible D match to TRBD2 (7 bases). This clonotype originated in a man aged 25 to 40 in good health. CDR3: CASSPMGGPGELFF. CDR3 nucleotide sequence: TGTGCCAGCAGTCCCATGGGGGGGCCCGGGGAGCTGTTTTTT.